This record looks at one TCR beta chain sequence and its context. Its cognate antigen is unknown. This specimen comes from a study of cytomegalovirus exposure and HLA in healthy donors. Across the study: The use of the same platform for the 90 to 150 validation repertoires and the 650 to 850 first-cohort repertoires was reported by a later analysis. Study-wide results and caveats: The classifier was said to identify cytomegalovirus status with high specificity and sensitivity. It was confirmed in vitro that a few of the CMV-associated chains were specific for CMV antigens. One later analysis, an examination of the 90 to 150 validation repertoires, found that first-cohort TCR clusters tended to co-occur in them.

TCRdb's copy holds only in-frame clones and misses some; the assay was immunoSEQ multiplex PCR. The sample consists of approximately 280,000 clones, 85% to 90% of them appearing once. CDR3 length: 15 residues. CDR1 and CDR2 (germline): ENHRY, SYGVKD. With 4 bases clipped from V and 5 bases from J, the junction kept 5 bases outside the gene matches. This receptor was taken from a woman aged 18-29 years in good health and CMV-seronegative. The chain employs TRBV10-3 and TRBJ2-2; 9 positions match TRBD1. Material for sequencing was PBMCs. The CDR3: CAISGTGGRTGELFF. CDR3 in DNA: TGTGCCATCAGTGGTACAGGGGGCCGGACCGGGGAGCTGTTTTTT.